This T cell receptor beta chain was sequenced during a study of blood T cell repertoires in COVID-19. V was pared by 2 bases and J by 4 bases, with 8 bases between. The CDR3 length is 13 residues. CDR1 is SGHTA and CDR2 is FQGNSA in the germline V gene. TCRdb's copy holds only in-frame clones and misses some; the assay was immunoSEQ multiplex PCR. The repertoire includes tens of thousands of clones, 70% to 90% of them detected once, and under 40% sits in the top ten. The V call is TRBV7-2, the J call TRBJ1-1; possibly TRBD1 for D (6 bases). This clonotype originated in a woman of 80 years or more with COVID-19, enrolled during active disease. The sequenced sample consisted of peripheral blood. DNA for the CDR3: TGTGCCAGCAGCTTAAACAGGGCCACTGAAGCTTTCTTT. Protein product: CASSLNRATEAFF.